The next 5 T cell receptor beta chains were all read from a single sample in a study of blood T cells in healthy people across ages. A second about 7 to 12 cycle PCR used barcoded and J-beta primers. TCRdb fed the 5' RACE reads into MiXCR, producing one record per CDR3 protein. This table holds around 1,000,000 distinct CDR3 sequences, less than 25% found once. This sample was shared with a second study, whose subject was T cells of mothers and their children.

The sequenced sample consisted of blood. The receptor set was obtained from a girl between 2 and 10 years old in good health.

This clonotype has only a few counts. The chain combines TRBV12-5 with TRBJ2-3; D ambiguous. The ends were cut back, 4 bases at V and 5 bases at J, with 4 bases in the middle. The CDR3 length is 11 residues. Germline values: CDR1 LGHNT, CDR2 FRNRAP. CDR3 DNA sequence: TGTGCTAGTGGTTCTCAAGATACGCAGTATTTT. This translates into CASGSQDTQYF.

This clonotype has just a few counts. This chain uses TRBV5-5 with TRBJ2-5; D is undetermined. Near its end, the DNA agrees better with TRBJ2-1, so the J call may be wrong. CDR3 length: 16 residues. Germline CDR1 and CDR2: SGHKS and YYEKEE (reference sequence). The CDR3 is CASSLGLAPSNNEQFF. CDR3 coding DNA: TGTGCCAGCAGCTTGGGGTTAGCACCCAGTAACAATGAGCAGTTCTTC.

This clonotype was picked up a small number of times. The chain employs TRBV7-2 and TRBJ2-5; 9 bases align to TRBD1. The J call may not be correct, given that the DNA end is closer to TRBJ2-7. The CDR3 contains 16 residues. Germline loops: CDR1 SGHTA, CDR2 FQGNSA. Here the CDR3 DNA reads TGTGCCAGCAGCTTAGATTCCGGGACAGGGACCTACGAGCAGTACTTC. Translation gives CASSLDSGTGTYEQYF.

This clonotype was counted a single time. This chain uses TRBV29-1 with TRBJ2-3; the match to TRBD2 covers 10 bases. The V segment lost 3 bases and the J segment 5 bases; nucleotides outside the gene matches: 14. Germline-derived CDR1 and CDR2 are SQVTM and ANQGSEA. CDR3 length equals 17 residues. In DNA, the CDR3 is TGCAGCGTTGAGGCCCAAAGAAGCGGGAGGGCCGGAGATACGCAGTATTTT. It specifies CSVEAQRSGRAGDTQYF.

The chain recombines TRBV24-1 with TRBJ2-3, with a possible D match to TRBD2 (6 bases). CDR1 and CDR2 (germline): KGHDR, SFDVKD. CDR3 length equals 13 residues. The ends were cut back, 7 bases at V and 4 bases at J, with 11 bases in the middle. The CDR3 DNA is TGTGCCACCAGGTCGACGGGAGCAGATACGCAGTATTTT. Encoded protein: CATRSTGADTQYF.